This T cell receptor beta chain was observed in a study of T cells expressing NK-cell markers. About the research overall: In sorted CD3+CD56+NKG2C+, CD3+CD56+NKG2C- and CD3+CD56-NKG2C+ T cells, TCR beta repertoires were obtained.

Overall study findings and caveats: Where a handful of donors were concerned, these clonotypes also led the CD3+CD56-NKG2C+ fraction. Whether expanded NKG2C+ T cell clones were HCMV-specific remained unclear.

Generation of TCR beta cDNA was performed by 5'RACE template switching incorporating UMIs. From the 5' RACE reads, TCRdb lists one entry per CDR3 protein and no DNA. The repertoire table contains 300,000 to 450,000 distinct CDR3 sequences. In germline, CDR1 is SGHDN, CDR2 FVKESK. This CDR3 spans 15 amino acids. Note on this clonotype: As yet, its antigen is unknown.

Input material: blood T cells: a sorted CD56 or NKG2C T cell subset, CD4+ or CD8+ T cells, or bulk PBMC T cells (not recorded which). This sequence originates from a man aged 18-75 years in good health. The chain has TRBV14 and TRBJ1-4; TCRdb proposes TRBD1, but this gene call is untestable without DNA. The CDR3 loop reads CASSIQGQLREKLFF.